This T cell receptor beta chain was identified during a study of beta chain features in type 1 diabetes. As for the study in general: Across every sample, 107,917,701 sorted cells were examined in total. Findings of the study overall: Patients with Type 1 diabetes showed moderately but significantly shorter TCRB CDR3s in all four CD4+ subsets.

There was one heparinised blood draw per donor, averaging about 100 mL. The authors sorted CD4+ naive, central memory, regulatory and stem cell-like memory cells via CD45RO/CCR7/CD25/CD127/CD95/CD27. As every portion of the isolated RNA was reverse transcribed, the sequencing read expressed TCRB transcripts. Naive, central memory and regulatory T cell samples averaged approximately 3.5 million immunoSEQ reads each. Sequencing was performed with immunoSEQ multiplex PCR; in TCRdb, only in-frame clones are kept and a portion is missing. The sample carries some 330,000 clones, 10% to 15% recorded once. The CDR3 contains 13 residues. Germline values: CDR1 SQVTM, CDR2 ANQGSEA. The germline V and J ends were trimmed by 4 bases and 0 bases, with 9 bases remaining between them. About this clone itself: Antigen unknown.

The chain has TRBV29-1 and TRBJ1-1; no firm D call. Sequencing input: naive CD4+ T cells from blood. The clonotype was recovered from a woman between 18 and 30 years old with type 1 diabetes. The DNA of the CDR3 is TGCAGCGTTGTTCTATTCATGAACACTGAAGCTTTCTTT. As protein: CSVVLFMNTEAFF. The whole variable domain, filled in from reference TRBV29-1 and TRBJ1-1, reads SAVISQKPSRDICQRGTSLTIQCQVDSQVTMMFWYRQQPGQSLTLIATANQGSEATYESGFVIDKFPISRPNLTFSTLTVSNMSPEDSSIYLCSVVLFMNTEAFFGQGTRLTVV.